These 19 T cell receptor beta chains were sequenced from one sample in a study of cytomegalovirus exposure and HLA in healthy donors. The PCR used 60 Vbeta and 13 Jbeta primers. Method: immunoSEQ multiplex PCR; TCRdb's copy keeps in-frame clones and lacks some. This table holds some 200,000 clones, around 77% found once. The sample was PBMCs. The source is a woman in her twenties or thirties in good health and CMV-seronegative.

The chain is built from TRBV5-4 and TRBJ2-7, with a weak D call TRBD2 (6 bases). The CDR3 spans 14 residues. V lost 0 bases and J 7 bases, leaving 14 bases between the germline ends. In germline, CDR1 is SGHNT, CDR2 YYREEE (reference sequence). The CDR3 reads CASSLEGLAREQYF. Written as DNA, the CDR3 is TGTGCCAGCAGCTTGGAGGGTCTAGCGAGGGAGCAGTACTTC.

The chain employs TRBV5-1 and TRBJ2-2; 9 nucleotides agree with TRBD2. V shed 4 bases and J 4 bases; nucleotides not matched to a gene: 5. The CDR3 length is 15 residues. The germline gives CDR1 SGHRS, CDR2 YFSETQ. CDR3 region: CASSPGTSITGELFF. DNA for the CDR3: TGCGCCAGCAGCCCGGGGACTAGCATCACCGGGGAGCTGTTTTTT.

The chain employs TRBV6-1 and TRBJ1-1; no clear D. Germline V gives CDR1 MNHNS, CDR2 SASEGT. The CDR3 is made up of 15 amino acids. Trimming removed 5 bases at V and 3 bases at J, with 16 bases between. The CDR3 here is CASSPGSPTYTEAFF. The DNA of the CDR3 is TGTGCCAGCAGTCCTGGGAGCCCCACCTACACTGAAGCTTTCTTT.

This clone was detected a few times. The chain recombines TRBV10-1 with TRBJ1-3, with a possible D match to TRBD1 (5 bases). Germline V gives CDR1 WNHNN, CDR2 SYGVQD (reference sequence). The CDR3 extends over 15 amino acids. The V gene lost 11 bases and the J gene lost 0 bases, with 17 bases spanning the gap. The CDR3 protein is CALQVQGYSGNTIYF. The CDR3 DNA reads TGCGCCCTCCAAGTGCAGGGATACTCTGGAAACACCATATATTTT.

The rearrangement joins TRBV2 to TRBJ2-7; the match to TRBD1 covers 7 bases. This CDR3 is 15 amino acids long. With 5 bases clipped from V and 2 bases from J, the junction kept 9 bases outside the gene matches. Germline values: CDR1 SNHLY, CDR2 FYNNEI. The CDR3 loop is CASSPDRVTTYEQYF. The CDR3 DNA reads TGTGCCAGCAGTCCTGACAGGGTAACCACCTACGAGCAGTACTTC. Drawing the rest from reference TRBV2 and TRBJ2-7, the complete variable domain is EPEVTQTPSHQVTQMGQEVILRCVPISNHLYFYWYRQILGQKVEFLVSFYNNEISEKSEIFDDQFSVERPDGSNFTLKIRSTKLEDSAMYFCASSPDRVTTYEQYFGPGTRLTVT.

The V gene is TRBV6-6, the J gene TRBJ2-5; the match to TRBD2 covers 7 bases. The CDR3 loop spans 15 amino acids. Unmatched junction bases numbered 11, after V lost 6 bases and J lost 4 bases. Germline CDR1 and CDR2: MNHNY and SVGAGI (reference sequence). For the CDR3, the DNA is TGTGCCAGCAGCGAACCCCGCGGGGGACGAGAGACCCAGTACTTC. It is translated as CASSEPRGGRETQYF.

The chain employs TRBV27 and TRBJ2-5; 8 bases match TRBD1. V trimming: 3 bases; J trimming: 5 bases; junction bases outside the gene matches: 2. Per germline, CDR1 MNHEY and CDR2 SMNVEV (reference sequence). This CDR3 has 13 residues. The CDR3 nucleotides read TGTGCCAGCAGTTTGCAGGGGGCTGAGACCCAGTACTTC. Translation gives CASSLQGAETQYF.

This chain uses TRBV7-2 with TRBJ1-2; 8 bases map to TRBD1. The V segment lost 4 bases and the J segment 8 bases; nucleotides outside the gene matches: 9. Germline V gene lookup returns CDR1 SGHTA and CDR2 FQGNSA. CDR3 size: 14 residues. The CDR3 sequence: CASSSYGQGGGYTF. The CDR3, as DNA: TGTGCCAGCAGCTCTTACGGACAGGGCGGAGGCTACACCTTC.

This clone was seen more than once but under ten times. The V and J genes are TRBV7-9 and TRBJ2-5; D is ambiguous. The CDR3 has 11 amino acids. V was cut by 6 bases and J by 2 bases, with 4 bases left in between. Per the germline V gene, CDR1 is SEHNR and CDR2 is FQNEAQ (reference sequence). The CDR3 DNA reads as TGTGCCAGCAGTCAGCAAGAGACCCAGTACTTC. Its translation: CASSQQETQYF.

The chain employs TRBV10-3 and TRBJ1-5; possibly TRBD1 for D (5 bases). This CDR3 spans 17 amino acids. Looked up from germline, CDR1 is ENHRY and CDR2 is SYGVKD. Trimming stripped 5 bases from V and 0 bases from J, with 17 bases between. The CDR3 is CAISPTGEGYSNQPQHF. The CDR3 region has the DNA TGTGCCATCAGTCCTACGGGGGAGGGGTATAGCAATCAGCCCCAGCATTTT.

The V call is TRBV5-1, the J call TRBJ2-2; TRBD1 might be the D (5 bases). The CDR3 spans 14 residues. Germline CDR1 reads SGHRS; CDR2 reads YFSETQ. Trimming pared 2 bases from V and 5 bases from J, leaving 10 bases between. In DNA, the CDR3 is TGCGCCAGCAGCTTTCAGGGTGATACCGGGGAGCTGTTTTTT. This codes for CASSFQGDTGELFF.

The chain recombines TRBV18 with TRBJ1-4; TRBD1 is a possible D gene (5 bases). CDR1 and CDR2 from the germline V gene are KGHSH and LQKENI. V dropped 1 base and J dropped 5 bases, with 5 bases sitting between them. This CDR3 contains 13 residues. CDR3 sequence reads: CASSPQGNEKLFF. The CDR3 DNA reads TGTGCCAGCTCACCACAGGGGAATGAAAAACTGTTTTTT. The full variable domain, its missing parts supplied by reference TRBV18 and TRBJ1-4, is NAGVMQNPRHLVRRRGQEARLRCSPMKGHSHVYWYRQLPEEGLKFMVYLQKENIIDESGMPKERFSAEFPKEGPSILRIQQVVRGDSAAYFCASSPQGNEKLFFGSGTQLSVL.

The chain combines TRBV5-1 with TRBJ1-1; 8 bases match TRBD1. This CDR3 has 14 amino acids. Looked up from germline, CDR1 is SGHRS and CDR2 is YFSETQ. V trimming: 0 bases; J trimming: 5 bases; junction bases outside the gene matches: 3. The CDR3 here is CASSLGDRGTEAFF. The CDR3 coding sequence is TGCGCCAGCAGCTTGGGAGACAGGGGTACTGAAGCTTTCTTT.

The V and J genes are TRBV27 and TRBJ2-7, with 9 bases fitting TRBD1. In germline, CDR1 is MNHEY, CDR2 SMNVEV (reference sequence). The CDR3 consists of 15 residues. V dropped 5 bases and J dropped 2; count of bases not matched to a gene: 7. The CDR3 DNA sequence: TGTGCCAGCAGTCATACGGGACAGGGCGCCTACGAGCAGTACTTC. As protein: CASSHTGQGAYEQYF.

The chain couples TRBV6-5 to TRBJ1-2; D may be TRBD1 (5 bases). Germline CDR1 is MNHEY and CDR2 is SVGAGI. V was shortened by 5 bases and J by 5 bases, with 15 bases between the two germline ends. This CDR3 has 14 amino acids. In DNA, the CDR3 is TGTGCCAGCAGTGCCCCTGGGGCGGGGTATGGCTACACCTTC. Its protein product is CASSAPGAGYGYTF.

This clone was detected only once. The rearrangement links TRBV14 to TRBJ1-2; D ambiguous. CDR3 size: 13 residues. The germline V gene encodes CDR1 SGHDN and CDR2 FVKESK. Trimming removed 4 bases at V and 3 bases at J, with 9 bases between. CDR3 region: CASSPAKYYGYTF. In DNA, the CDR3 is TGTGCCAGCAGCCCAGCGAAATACTATGGCTACACCTTC. The full variable domain, completed using reference TRBV14 and TRBJ1-2, is EAGVTQFPSHSVIEKGQTVTLRCDPISGHDNLYWYRRVMGKEIKFLLHFVKESKQDESGMPNNRFLAERTGGTYSTLKVQPAELEDSGVYFCASSPAKYYGYTFGSGTRLTVV.

This clone was found a few times. Different DNA sequences within this sample yield the same CDR3. The chain links TRBV6-5 to TRBJ1-5; perhaps TRBD1 as D (5 bases). This CDR3 contains 14 residues. Germline CDR1 MNHEY, CDR2 SVGAGI. V lost 6 bases to trimming and J lost 1 base, with 10 bases between them. The CDR3 nucleotides are TGTGCCAGCAGCCGGGGGGGAAGCAATCAGCCCCAGCATTTT. Protein: CASSRGGSNQPQHF.

This clone was found a few times. The chain couples TRBV28 to TRBJ1-2, with D perhaps matching TRBD1 (6 bases). The CDR3 sequence is 14 residues long. Trimming removed 6 bases at V and 4 bases at J, with 15 bases between. The germline gives CDR1 MDHEN, CDR2 SYDVKM. CDR3 protein: CASRGNRDLYGYTF. In nucleotides, the CDR3 is TGTGCCAGCAGGGGGAACAGGGACCTCTATGGCTACACCTTC.

The rearrangement uses TRBV6-5 and TRBJ1-1, with 9 positions matching TRBD1. This CDR3 spans 14 amino acids. CDR1 is MNHEY and CDR2 is SVGAGI in the germline V gene. V shed 10 bases, J shed 1 base, and the junction held 7 bases outside the gene matches. DNA of the CDR3: TGTGCCACCAGGACAGGGGCCGAGAACACTGAAGCTTTCTTT. The encoded protein is CATRTGAENTEAFF.